The clone carrying this T cell receptor beta chain was counted only a few times. Amplification of the TCR beta CDR3 regions used RNA transcripts (as template). A first-round RT-PCR used HTBI primers, followed by a second-round multiplex PCR. MiXCR was run by TCRdb on the multiplex PCR reads, yielding one entry per CDR3 protein. The sample contains hundreds of thousands of distinct CDR3 sequences, about 44% of which appear only once. Germline V gives CDR1 SGHKS, CDR2 YYEKEE (reference sequence). Trimming took off 1 base at V and 2 bases at J, with 10 bases between the two ends. The CDR3 has 14 residues. The study enrolled ophthalmopathy donors with moderate-to-severe activity, CAS ≥3, NOSPECS ≥4 and duration under 3 months. In this cohort, patients with other autoimmune diseases, uncontrolled infections, pregnancy or lactation were excluded. This record belongs to a study of Graves' ophthalmopathy and Graves' hyperthyroidism.

This chain uses TRBV5-5 with TRBJ2-7; no definite D call. This receptor was taken from an adult man with Graves' ophthalmopathy. Sequenced input: peripheral blood. The DNA for the CDR3 is TGTGCCAGCAGCTTGAGCAGTTTCCCCTACGAGCAGTACTTC. Residues: CASSLSSFPYEQYF.